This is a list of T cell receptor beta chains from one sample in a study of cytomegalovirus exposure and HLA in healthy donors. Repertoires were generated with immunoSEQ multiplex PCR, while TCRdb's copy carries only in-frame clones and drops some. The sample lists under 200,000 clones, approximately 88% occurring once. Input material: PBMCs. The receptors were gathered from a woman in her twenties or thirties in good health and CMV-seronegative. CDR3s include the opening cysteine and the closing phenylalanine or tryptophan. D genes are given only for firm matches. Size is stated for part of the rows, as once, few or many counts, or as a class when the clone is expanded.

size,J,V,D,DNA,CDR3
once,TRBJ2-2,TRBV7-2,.,TGTGCCAGCAGCCAAATGAGCGGTTTCTACACCGGGGAGCTGTTTTTT,CASSQMSGFYTGELFF
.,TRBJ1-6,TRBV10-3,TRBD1,TGTGCCATCAGCGGGACAGAAGATTCACCCCTCCACTTT,CAISGTEDSPLHF
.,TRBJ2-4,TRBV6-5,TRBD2,TGTGCCAGCAGCCGGACTAGCCAGGGCATTCAGTACTTC,CASSRTSQGIQYF
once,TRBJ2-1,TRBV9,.,TGTGCCAGCAGCGTGGGAGTAGGGTACAATGAGCAGTTCTTC,CASSVGVGYNEQFF
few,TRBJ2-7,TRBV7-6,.,TGTGCCAGCAGCTTAACCATTCCTAGTAAGCAGTACTTC,CASSLTIPSKQYF
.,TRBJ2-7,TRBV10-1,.,TGCGCCAGCAGTCCCGAATGGCTGGACAGCTACGAGCAGTACTTC,CASSPEWLDSYEQYF
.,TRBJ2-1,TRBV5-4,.,TGTGCCAGCAGCTTGGAGGCAGGGAGGTCCTACAATGAGCAGTTCTTC,CASSLEAGRSYNEQFF
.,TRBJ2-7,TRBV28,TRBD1,TGTGCCAGCAGTTTCGACAGGGGGTCCTACGAGCAGTACTTC,CASSFDRGSYEQYF
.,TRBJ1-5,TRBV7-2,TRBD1,TGTGCCAGCAGCCGGACAGGGCCCCAGCCCCAGCATTTT,CASSRTGPQPQHF
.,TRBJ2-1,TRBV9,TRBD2,TGTGCCAGCAGCTTAGGAGCGGGGTCCTACAATGAGCAGTTCTTC,CASSLGAGSYNEQFF
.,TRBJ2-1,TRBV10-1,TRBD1,TGCGCCAGCACATCGGGACAGGGCGACAATGAGCAGTTCTTC,CASTSGQGDNEQFF
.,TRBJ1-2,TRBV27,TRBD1,TGTGCCAGCAGTTTTTGGACAGGGCTCGGCTATGGCTACACCTTC,CASSFWTGLGYGYTF
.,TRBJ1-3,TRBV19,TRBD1,TGTGCCAGTAGTATGGATTGGGGGACAGGATTCTCTGGAAACACCATATATTTT,CASSMDWGTGFSGNTIYF
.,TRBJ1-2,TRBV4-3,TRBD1,TGCGCCAGCAGCCAAGAGAACAGGGGATCGGATGGCTACACCTTC,CASSQENRGSDGYTF
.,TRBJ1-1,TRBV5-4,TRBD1,TGTGCCAGCAGCAGGTCACAGGGGAGAGGCACTGAAGCTTTCTTT,CASSRSQGRGTEAFF
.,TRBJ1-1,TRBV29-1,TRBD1,TGCAGCGCGAGGAAGGGGGCAGACACTGAAGCTTTCTTT,CSARKGADTEAFF
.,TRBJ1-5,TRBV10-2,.,TGCGCCAGCTGCGGGGTAAGTCAGCCCCAGCATTTT,CASCGVSQPQHF
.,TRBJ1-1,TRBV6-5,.,TGTGCCAGCAGTTACTCGACTACCCTGAACACTGAAGCTTTCTTT,CASSYSTTLNTEAFF
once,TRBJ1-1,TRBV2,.,TGTGCCAGCAGGCCGACAAAATTGAACACTGAAGCTTTCTTT,CASRPTKLNTEAFF
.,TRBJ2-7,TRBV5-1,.,TGCGCCAGCAAGGGGGACCACCGTTCCTACGAGCAGTACTTC,CASKGDHRSYEQYF
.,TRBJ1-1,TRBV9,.,TGTGCCAGCGGACAATTAGGGCGGGAAGCTTTCTTT,CASGQLGREAFF
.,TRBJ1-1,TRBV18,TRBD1,TGTGCCAGCTCACCACTGGACAGGGGGAACACTGAAGCTTTCTTT,CASSPLDRGNTEAFF
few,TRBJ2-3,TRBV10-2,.,TGCGCCAGCATGGGCGGGAATGCAGATACGCAGTATTTT,CASMGGNADTQYF
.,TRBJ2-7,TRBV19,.,TGTGCCAGTAGTGCCCGGAGGTCCTACGAGCAGTACTTC,CASSARRSYEQYF
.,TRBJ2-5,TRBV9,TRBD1,TGTGCCAGCAGCGCCCGCCAGGGGGCGGGGGAGACCCAGTACTTC,CASSARQGAGETQYF
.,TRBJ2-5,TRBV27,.,TGTACCAGCAGTAACCGGGGACTGCCACAAGAGACCCAGTACTTC,CTSSNRGLPQETQYF
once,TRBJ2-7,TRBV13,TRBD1,TGTGCCAGCAGCTTATACAGGGGGGCAGTCTACGAGCAGTACTTC,CASSLYRGAVYEQYF
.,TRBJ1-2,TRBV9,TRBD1,TGTGCCAGCAGCGTAGGAGAGGGGCCGGGACAGTATGGCTACACCTTC,CASSVGEGPGQYGYTF
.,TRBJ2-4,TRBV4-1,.,TGCGCCAGCAGCCAAGAGTTGAGCTCGTGGCGGAAAAACATTCAGTACTTC,CASSQELSSWRKNIQYF
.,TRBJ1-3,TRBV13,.,TGTGCCAGCAGCTTAGGTCGGGGAAACACCATATATTTT,CASSLGRGNTIYF
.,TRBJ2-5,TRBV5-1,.,TGCGCCAGCAGCCAGACGGCCGGGGGACCAGAGACCCAGTACTTC,CASSQTAGGPETQYF
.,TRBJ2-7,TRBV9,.,TGTGCCAGCAGCCCCCTGGGCTACGGGGGACGTCAGGAGCAGTACTTC,CASSPLGYGGRQEQYF
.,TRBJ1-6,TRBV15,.,TGTGCCACCAGCAGAGATCACAGGAGCTCCTATAATTCACCCCTCCACTTT,CATSRDHRSSYNSPLHF
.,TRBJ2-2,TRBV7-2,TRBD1,TGTGCCAGCAGCTTAGCGCCGACAGGGCCCACCGGGGAGCTGTTTTTT,CASSLAPTGPTGELFF
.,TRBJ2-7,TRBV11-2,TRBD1,TGTGCCAGCAGCTTTTGGGGGACAGGGGCGGTATCCCCCCGCTACGAGCAGTACTTC,CASSFWGTGAVSPRYEQYF
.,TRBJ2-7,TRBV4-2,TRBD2,TGTGCCAGCAGCCAAGGGACTAGCTACGAGCAGTACTTC,CASSQGTSYEQYF
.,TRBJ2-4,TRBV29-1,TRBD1,TGCAGCGTTGCGGGACAGGGATCTGCGCTAACCAAAAACATTCAGTACTTC,CSVAGQGSALTKNIQYF
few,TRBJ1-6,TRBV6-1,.,TGTGCCAGCAGTCTGGCAGAATATAATTCACCCCTCCACTTT,CASSLAEYNSPLHF
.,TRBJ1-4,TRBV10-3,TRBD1,TGTGCCATCAGCACCGGGACAGGGGGGACTAATGAAAAACTGTTTTTT,CAISTGTGGTNEKLFF
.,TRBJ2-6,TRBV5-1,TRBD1,TGCGCCAGCAGCTTGGCCGGGACAGGGTCCGGGGCCAACGTCCTGACTTTC,CASSLAGTGSGANVLTF
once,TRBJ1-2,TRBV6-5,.,TGTGCCAGCAGTTACTCGGAGGGCCTCTATGGCTACACCTTC,CASSYSEGLYGYTF
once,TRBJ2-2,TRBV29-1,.,TGCAGCGTTGGAGTCAGCGGGACAACCGGGGAGCTGTTTTTT,CSVGVSGTTGELFF
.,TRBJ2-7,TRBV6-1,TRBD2,TGTGCCAGCAGTGAATACCCTAGCGGGAGTTACGAGCAGTACTTC,CASSEYPSGSYEQYF
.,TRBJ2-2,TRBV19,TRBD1,TGTGCCAGTAGTATAGACGGGACAGGGGTAAAGTCCGGGGAGCTGTTTTTT,CASSIDGTGVKSGELFF
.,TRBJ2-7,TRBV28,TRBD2,TGTGCCAGCAGGGGAGGGGCAGCGGGAGACTACGAGCAGTACTTC,CASRGGAAGDYEQYF
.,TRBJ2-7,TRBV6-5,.,TGTGCCAGCAGTCCCGCAGGCTCCTACGAGCAGTACTTC,CASSPAGSYEQYF
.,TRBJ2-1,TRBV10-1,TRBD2,TGCGCCAGCAGTCTAGCGGGAGTATACAATGAGCAGTTCTTC,CASSLAGVYNEQFF
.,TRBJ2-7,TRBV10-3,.,TGTGCCATCAGCCGCCGGGGAGAGCGCCCGGTTTACGAGCAGTACTTC,CAISRRGERPVYEQYF
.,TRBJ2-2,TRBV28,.,TGTGCCAGCAGTTTACCGGGGACGAACACCGGGGAGCTGTTTTTT,CASSLPGTNTGELFF
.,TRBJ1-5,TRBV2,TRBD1,TGTGCCAGCAGTGAAGATGGACAGGGGGGGTACGGCAATCAGCCCCAGCATTTT,CASSEDGQGGYGNQPQHF
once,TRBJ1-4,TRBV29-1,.,TGCAGCGTTAGTGGGGGGGGGATCGGTGAAAAACTGTTTTTT,CSVSGGGIGEKLFF
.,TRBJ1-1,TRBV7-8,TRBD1,TGTGCCAGCAGCTTATCCGGGACAGGGAACACTGAAGCTTTCTTT,CASSLSGTGNTEAFF
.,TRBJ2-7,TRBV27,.,TGTGCCAGCAGTTTCGGAGGACGGACCTACGAGCAGTACTTC,CASSFGGRTYEQYF
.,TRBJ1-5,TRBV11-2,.,TGTGCCAGCAGCGCTCCCGGGACAAGCAATCAGCCCCAGCATTTT,CASSAPGTSNQPQHF
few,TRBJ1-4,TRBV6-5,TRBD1,TGTGCCAGCAGTTACTCCAGGGACAGGGGCGGCGGAAAACTGTTTTTT,CASSYSRDRGGGKLFF
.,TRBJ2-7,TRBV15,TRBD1,TGTGCCACCAGCGGACAGGGGGCCCACGAGCAGTACTTC,CATSGQGAHEQYF
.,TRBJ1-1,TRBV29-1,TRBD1,TGCAGCGTGGGACAGGGGGCCGAAGCTTTCTTT,CSVGQGAEAFF
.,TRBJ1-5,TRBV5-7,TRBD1,TGTGCCAGCAGCCCCGGGACAGGGCCCAATCAGCCCCAGCATTTT,CASSPGTGPNQPQHF
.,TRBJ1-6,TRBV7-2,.,TGTGCCAGCAGCTTAAGCACCTCCGGGTCACCCCTCCACTTT,CASSLSTSGSPLHF